The 32 T cell receptor beta chains reported below all come from one sample, sequenced in a study of T cells in Graves' hyperthyroidism and ophthalmopathy. It was RNA transcripts that yielded the amplified TCR beta CDR3 regions. HTBI primers drove first-round RT-PCR of the TCR CDR3. TCRdb re-called the multiplex PCR reads with MiXCR, one entry per CDR3 protein. The sample records approximately 600,000 distinct CDR3 sequences, 15% to 20% being singletons. Sequencing used blood. The receptors come from a woman aged 25 to 45 with Graves' hyperthyroidism.

This chain uses TRBV4-3 with TRBJ2-5; no clear D. The germline V gene has CDR1 LGHNA and CDR2 YSLEER. Trimming left V 0 bases short and J 5 bases short, with 7 bases between. The CDR3 extends over 13 amino acids. The CDR3 spells CASSQDVSETQYF. CDR3 sequence (DNA): TGCGCCAGCAGCCAAGATGTTTCGGAGACCCAGTACTTC.

This clonotype was observed a handful of times. This chain uses TRBV11-3 with TRBJ2-5, with 8 nucleotides matching TRBD1. This CDR3 has 14 residues. In germline, CDR1 is SGHNT, CDR2 YENEEA. The J segment lost 3 bases and the V segment lost 5 bases, leaving 5 bases of the junction unmatched. CDR3 protein: CASSLRGREETQYF. Written as DNA, the CDR3 is TGTGCCAGCAGCCTCAGGGGGCGTGAAGAGACCCAGTACTTC.

Only one count was recorded for this clonotype. The chain links TRBV11-2 to TRBJ2-7, with 8 bases lining up with TRBD1. Per the germline V gene, CDR1 is SGHAT and CDR2 is FQNNGV. After removal of 2 bases from V and 6 bases from J, the junction contained 6 bases not matched to a gene. The length of the CDR3 is 14 residues. The CDR3 nucleotides are TGTGCCAGCAGCTTACAGGGGGCAGGCGGCGAGCAGTACTTC. The encoded protein is CASSLQGAGGEQYF.

The rearrangement uses TRBV7-2 and TRBJ2-5, with 9 nucleotides matching TRBD2. The CDR3 consists of 15 residues. V lost 1 base, J lost 5 bases, and 5 bases stayed unmatched. Germline-derived CDR1 and CDR2 are SGHTA and FQGNSA. The CDR3 sequence is CASSLVVAGVETQYF. The CDR3 DNA reads as TGTGCCAGCAGCTTAGTAGTAGCGGGAGTTGAGACCCAGTACTTC.

On this clonotype itself: It may be a read error: a sequence one base away is much more abundant. This chain connects TRBV6-2 or TRBV6-3 to TRBJ1-1; a weak D match, TRBD1 (6 bases). Germline CDR1 and CDR2: MNHEY and SVGEGT. The CDR3 runs to 14 residues. CDR3 bases: TGTACCAGCAGTTCGACGGGGGCAATAGTAGCAGCTTTCTTT. Encoded protein: CTSSSTGAIVAAFF.

The J gene is TRBJ1-2, the V gene TRBV20-1, with D possibly TRBD1 on 5 matching bases. Germline assignment: CDR1 DFQATT and CDR2 SNEGSKA (reference sequence). The CDR3 extends over 14 amino acids. V was cut by 4 bases and J by 8 bases, with 20 bases left in between. Here the CDR3 reads CSANPPTVMGGYTF. The CDR3, as DNA: TGCAGTGCTAATCCCCCGACAGTAATGGGAGGCTACACCTTC.

Many counts were recorded for this clonotype. The chain couples TRBV27 to TRBJ2-5; 10 bases line up with TRBD1. Trimming at V came to 5 bases and at J to 7 bases, leaving 10 bases not matched to a gene. The germline V gene encodes CDR1 MNHEY and CDR2 SMNVEV (reference sequence). The CDR3 extends over 15 amino acids. DNA for the CDR3: TGTGCCAGCAGTAATCACCGCCGGGACAGGGGGACCCAGTACTTC. This translates into CASSNHRRDRGTQYF.

This clonotype was observed at least ten times. V and J are TRBV7-6 and TRBJ2-3; 10 bases align to TRBD2. J gave up 3 bases and V 6 bases, and 6 bases lay outside the gene matches. The CDR3 extends over 15 amino acids. CDR1 is SGHVS and CDR2 is FNYEAQ in the germline V gene. CDR3 nucleotide sequence: TGTGCCAGCAGACTTAGCGGGAGGTGGACAGATACGCAGTATTTT. It is translated as CASRLSGRWTDTQYF. Together with reference TRBV7-6 and TRBJ2-3, the CDR3 gives the full variable domain: GAGVSQSPRYKVTKRGQDVALRCDPISGHVSLYWYRQALGQGPEFLTYFNYEAQQDKSGLPNDRFSAERPEGSISTLTIQRTEQRDSAMYRCASRLSGRWTDTQYFGPGTRLTVL.

This clonotype turned up a few times. This chain uses TRBV19 with TRBJ2-7; D may match TRBD1 or TRBD2 (5 bases each). Between the trimmed V and J ends, which lost 3 bases and 5 bases, there was a span of 17 bases. The germline CDR1 and CDR2 sequences are LNHDA and SQIVND (reference sequence). This CDR3 is 15 amino acids long. In nucleotides, the CDR3 is TGTGCCAGTAGTATCGTATCCGGGACGTACGACGAGCAGTACTTC. Translated: CASSIVSGTYDEQYF.

In its sample, this clonotype was seen many times. The chain couples TRBV2 to TRBJ2-3; TRBD2 aligns across 9 bases. V was clipped by 7 bases and J by 4 bases; unmatched bases: 3. The V gene's germline CDR1 is SNHLY and CDR2 FYNNEI. The CDR3 totals 13 residues. The CDR3 sequence is CASKSGRSDTQYF. Written as DNA, the CDR3 is TGTGCCAGCAAAAGCGGGAGGTCAGATACGCAGTATTTT.

This clonotype was observed many times. The CDR3 DNA follows: TGCAGTGCTAGAGATAATCACTGGGGCACAGATACGCAGTATTTT. Translating gives CSARDNHWGTDTQYF. This chain connects TRBV20-1 to TRBJ2-3; D ambiguous. V was shortened by 0 bases and J by 1 base, with 11 bases between the two germline ends. The germline V gene has CDR1 DFQATT and CDR2 SNEGSKA (reference sequence). The CDR3 has 15 residues.

There are a few counts of this clonotype. The J gene is TRBJ2-2, the V gene TRBV6-4; 9 bases line up with TRBD1. This CDR3 is built from 17 residues. Trimming took 5 bases from V and 1 from J; bases not matched to a gene: 8. Germline V gives CDR1 MRHNA, CDR2 SNTAGT. CDR3 DNA sequence: TGTGCCAGCAGTCAAGGGACAGGGAGGTGGAACACCGGGGAGCTGTTTTTT. This gives the protein CASSQGTGRWNTGELFF.

This clonotype showed up many times. This chain joins TRBV20-1 and TRBJ2-4; 11 bases are a match to TRBD2. The junction had 0 bases not matched to a gene; V was cut back by 7 bases and J by 10 bases. Germline V CDR1 and CDR2: DFQATT, SNEGSKA (reference sequence). The CDR3 contains 10 residues. CDR3 sequence (DNA): TGCAGTGGACTAGCGGGAATTCAGTACTTC. It yields the protein CSGLAGIQYF.

This clonotype was detected ten times or more. The rearrangement uses TRBV12-3 or TRBV12-4 and TRBJ2-7, with TRBD2 matching over 7 bases. V dropped 2 bases and J dropped 0; count of bases not matched to a gene: 4. This CDR3 has 15 amino acids. Written as DNA, the CDR3 is TGTGCCAGCAGTTTAAGCGGGGTGAGCTCCTACGAGCAGTACTTC. Residues: CASSLSGVSSYEQYF.

There are a few counts of this clonotype. This sequence joins TRBV12-3 or TRBV12-4 and TRBJ2-7; D possibly corresponds to TRBD2 (5 bases). V was trimmed by 10 bases and J by 6 bases, leaving 10 bases between them. The CDR3 consists of 10 residues. The CDR3 loop is CATGSAEQYF. Written as DNA, the CDR3 is TGTGCCACGGGGAGCGCCGAGCAGTACTTC.

This clonotype was seen at least ten times. At one end the junction does not follow the germline gene, possibly because of a read error. This chain connects TRBV6-1 to TRBJ2-3; TRBD2 matches 8 bases. The germline V gene has CDR1 MNHNS and CDR2 SASEGT. The CDR3 length is 13 residues. The CDR3 DNA reads as TGTGCCAGCAGAGAAGCGGGAGCGGATACGCAGTATTTT. It codes for CASREAGADTQYF.

This clonotype was seen repeatedly, ten times or more. This chain joins TRBV27 and TRBJ2-7; TRBD1 aligns across 8 bases. Trimming removed 4 bases from V and 4 bases from J; junction bases left unmatched: 9. The CDR3 spans 15 residues. From germline, CDR1 is MNHEY and CDR2 SMNVEV (reference sequence). The CDR3 loop reads CASSSRQGFRYEQYF. CDR3 nucleotide sequence: TGTGCCAGCAGTTCCAGACAGGGGTTTAGGTACGAGCAGTACTTC.

This clonotype was counted at least ten times. The chain joins TRBV13 to TRBJ2-1; D unclear. V lost 0 bases to trimming and J lost 9 bases, with 6 bases between them. The CDR3 sequence is 12 residues long. Germline assignment: CDR1 PRHDT and CDR2 FYEKMQ (reference sequence). The CDR3 spells CASSLGSTEQFF. The CDR3 nucleotides read TGTGCCAGCAGCTTAGGTAGCACTGAGCAGTTCTTC.

This clonotype was observed many times. V is TRBV20-1 and J is TRBJ2-7; 15 bases line up with TRBD2. Per the germline V gene, CDR1 is DFQATT and CDR2 is SNEGSKA (reference sequence). V lost 3 bases to trimming and J lost 4 bases; unmatched junction nucleotides: 10. The CDR3 runs to 17 residues. The CDR3 protein is CSASTAGTSGRLYEQYF. The CDR3 bases are TGCAGTGCTAGCACGGCAGGGACTAGCGGGAGGTTGTACGAGCAGTACTTC.

This clonotype appeared a few times. J is TRBJ2-3 and V is TRBV7-2; no firm D call. Deletions cut 1 base from V and 8 bases from J, with 7 bases between. CDR1 is SGHTA, CDR2 FQGNSA, per germline. The CDR3 has 12 residues. The CDR3 DNA is TGTGCCAGCAGCTTAGTGGCTAGTACGCAGTATTTT. This codes for CASSLVASTQYF.

This clonotype was detected a few times. The chain carries TRBV7-3 and TRBJ2-3; no definite D call. CDR3 length equals 16 residues. V was clipped by 1 base and J by 0 bases, with 11 bases between them. CDR1 SGHTA and CDR2 FQGTGA come from the germline V gene. The CDR3 spells CASSLRAALSTDTQYF. In DNA form, the CDR3 reads TGTGCCAGCAGCTTAAGGGCGGCTTTAAGCACAGATACGCAGTATTTT.

The V call is TRBV5-8, the J call TRBJ1-2, with D maybe TRBD1 (6 bases). Trimming took 0 bases from V and 4 from J, leaving 10 bases between them. Per germline, CDR1 SGHTS and CDR2 YDEGEE. This CDR3 region has 14 residues. CDR3 loop: CASSLEGGSYGYTF. The CDR3 coding sequence is TGTGCCAGCAGCTTGGAGGGGGGCAGCTATGGCTACACCTTC.

The chain combines TRBV30 with TRBJ2-5; D is undetermined. Trimming shortened V by 2 bases and J by 7 bases, and 8 bases separated the two germline ends. CDR1 GTSNPN and CDR2 SVGIG come from the germline V gene (reference sequence). CDR3 size: 11 residues. CDR3 sequence (DNA): TGTGCCTGGAGTCTAGGACCGACCCAGTACTTC. Its protein product is CAWSLGPTQYF.

The CDR3 DNA reads TGTGCCAGCAGCGTATCAGGGGGAAGCTCCTACGAGCAGTACTTC. Its translation is CASSVSGGSSYEQYF. This chain joins TRBV9 and TRBJ2-7; 7 bases fit TRBD1. The CDR3 runs to 15 residues. Germline-derived CDR1 and CDR2 are SGDLS and YYNGEE. V was clipped by 1 base and J by 0 bases; unmatched bases: 4. The whole variable domain, remainder taken from reference TRBV9 and TRBJ2-7, is DSGVTQTPKHLITATGQRVTLRCSPRSGDLSVYWYQQSLDQGLQFLIQYYNGEERAKGNILERFSAQQFPDLHSELNLSSLELGDSALYFCASSVSGGSSYEQYFGPGTRLTVT.

Ten or more counts support this clonotype. The chain carries TRBV29-1 and TRBJ2-5, with TRBD2 matching over 13 bases. V was pared by 7 bases and J by 5 bases, with 4 bases of the junction left unmatched. This CDR3 spans 13 amino acids. CDR1 and CDR2 (germline): SQVTM, ANQGSEA. The CDR3 loop is CSAMTSGRETQYF. CDR3 bases: TGCAGCGCCATGACTAGCGGGAGGGAGACCCAGTACTTC.

The gene calls are TRBV5-1 and TRBJ2-2, with D hard to call. V lost 8 bases to trimming and J lost 4 bases, with 9 bases between them. The germline V gene has CDR1 SGHRS and CDR2 YFSETQ. CDR3 length equals 12 residues. The CDR3 coding sequence is TGCGCCAGTTTGGATATCACCGGGGAGCTGTTTTTT. The encoded protein is CASLDITGELFF.

This clonotype was observed a few times. The gene calls are TRBV27 and TRBJ2-1, with unresolved D. From germline, CDR1 is MNHEY and CDR2 SMNVEV (reference sequence). CDR3 size: 16 residues. Deletions cut 5 bases from V and 7 bases from J, with 21 bases between. CDR3 DNA sequence: TGTGCCAGCAGTGTCACAAGGGTTAATGATTGGAATGAGCAGTTCTTC. Translation: CASSVTRVNDWNEQFF.

In its sample, this clonotype was seen many times. The chain employs TRBV20-1 and TRBJ2-5; D might be TRBD1 (5 bases). This CDR3 has 12 residues. Germline V gene data show CDR1 as DFQATT and CDR2 as SNEGSKA (reference sequence). V gave up 6 bases and J gave up 5 bases, with 13 bases separating them. The CDR3 sequence: CSALRGKETQYF. DNA of the CDR3: TGCAGTGCCCTTAGGGGAAAGGAGACCCAGTACTTC.

This clonotype was recorded at least ten times. The genes are TRBV2 and TRBJ2-5, with a weak D call TRBD1 (6 bases). Looked up from germline, CDR1 is SNHLY and CDR2 is FYNNEI. The CDR3 spans 15 residues. V was cut by 6 bases and J by 2 bases, with 16 bases left in between. The DNA for the CDR3 is TGTGCCAGCAGACAGAAAACAGGGAATCAAGAGACCCAGTACTTC. Translating it yields CASRQKTGNQETQYF.

This chain uses TRBV7-2 with TRBJ2-7; weak D call: TRBD2 (6 bases). The V gene's germline CDR1 is SGHTA and CDR2 FQGNSA. Trimming removed 4 bases from V and 5 bases from J, with 21 bases in between. This CDR3 has 16 residues. The CDR3 here is CASSSTHGGVGNEQYF. The DNA of the CDR3 is TGTGCCAGCAGCTCGACCCACGGGGGTGTCGGCAACGAGCAGTACTTC. Supplemented by reference TRBV7-2 and TRBJ2-7, the full variable domain reads GAGVSQSPSNKVTEKGKDVELRCDPISGHTALYWYRQSLGQGLEFLIYFQGNSAPDKSGLPSDRFSAERTGGSVSTLTIQRTQQEDSAVYLCASSSTHGGVGNEQYFGPGTRLTVT.

This clonotype has ten or more counts. The chain recombines TRBV18 with TRBJ2-3; 9 bases align to TRBD1. Germline values: CDR1 KGHSH, CDR2 LQKENI. The CDR3 consists of 15 residues. The ends lost 2 bases at V and 4 bases at J; junction bases unmatched: 4. CDR3 in amino acids: CASSPGQGYADTQYF. DNA of the CDR3: TGTGCCAGCTCACCAGGACAGGGGTATGCAGATACGCAGTATTTT.

This clonotype was counted many times. The rearrangement joins TRBV12-3 or TRBV12-4 to TRBJ1-2, with 9 nucleotides matching TRBD1. V lost 6 bases to trimming and J lost 5 bases; unmatched junction nucleotides: 4. The CDR3 has 13 amino acids. CDR3 in amino acids: CASSSQGAYGYTF. The CDR3 nucleotides read TGTGCCAGCAGCTCACAGGGGGCGTATGGCTACACCTTC.